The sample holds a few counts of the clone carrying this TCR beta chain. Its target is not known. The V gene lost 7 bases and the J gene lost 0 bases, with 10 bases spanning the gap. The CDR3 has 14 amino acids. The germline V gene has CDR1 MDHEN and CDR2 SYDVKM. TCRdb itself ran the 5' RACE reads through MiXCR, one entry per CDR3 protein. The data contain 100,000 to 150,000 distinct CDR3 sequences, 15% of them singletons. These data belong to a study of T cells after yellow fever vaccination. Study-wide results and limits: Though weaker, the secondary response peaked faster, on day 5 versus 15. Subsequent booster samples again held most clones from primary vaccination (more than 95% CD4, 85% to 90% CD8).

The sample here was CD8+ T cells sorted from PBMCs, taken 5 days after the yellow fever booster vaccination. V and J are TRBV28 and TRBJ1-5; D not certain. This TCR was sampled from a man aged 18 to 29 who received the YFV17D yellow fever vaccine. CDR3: CASIGSYSNQPQHF. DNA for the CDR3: TGTGCCAGCATCGGTTCGTATAGCAATCAGCCCCAGCATTTT.